This TCR beta chain stems from a study of blood T cells in healthy people across ages. At the level of the study: The capture of about one barcoded beta molecule per two T cells was achieved by template switching. Regarding the study as a whole: A roughly linear fall in TCR beta diversity per million T cells was seen with increasing age.

No fewer than 6 million PBMCs went into each sample. Alongside a J-beta primer mix, a sample-barcoded 5' primer served in a second PCR lasting about 6 to 11 cycles. TCRdb redid the calling of the 5' RACE reads with MiXCR, one entry per CDR3 protein. The table has hundreds of thousands of distinct CDR3 sequences, about 36% seen once. The germline gives CDR1 MNHEY, CDR2 SVGEGT. This CDR3 has 15 amino acids. Trimming removed 2 bases at V and 1 base at J, with 12 bases between. With respect to this clonotype: Antigen: not known.

Specimen: blood. The receptor comes from a man aged 18 to 30 in good health. J is TRBJ2-7 and V is TRBV6-2 or TRBV6-3; D call uncertain. The CDR3 loop is CASSYRGRVSYEQYF. CDR3 nucleotides: TGTGCCAGCAGTTACAGAGGACGGGTGTCCTACGAGCAGTACTTC.